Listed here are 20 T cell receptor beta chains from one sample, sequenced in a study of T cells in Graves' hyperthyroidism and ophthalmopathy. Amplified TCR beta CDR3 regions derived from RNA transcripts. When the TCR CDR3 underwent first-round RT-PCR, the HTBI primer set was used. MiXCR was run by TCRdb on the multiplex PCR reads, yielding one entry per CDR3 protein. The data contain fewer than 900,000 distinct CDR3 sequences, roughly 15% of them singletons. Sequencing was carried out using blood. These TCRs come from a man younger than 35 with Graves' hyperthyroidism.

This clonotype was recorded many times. The CDR3 DNA is TGTGCCAGCAGATCGATCCTAGTGTGGCAGCGGGACCGACTAGCCAAAAACATTCAGTACTTC. Residues: CASRSILVWQRDRLAKNIQYF. V gene TRBV2 combines with J gene TRBJ2-4, with TRBD2 matching 7 bases. With V trimmed by 6 bases and J by 0 bases, 23 bases remained unmatched. This CDR3 is built from 21 residues. Looked up from germline, CDR1 is SNHLY and CDR2 is FYNNEI. The full variable domain, rest sourced from reference TRBV2 and TRBJ2-4, is EPEVTQTPSHQVTQMGQEVILRCVPISNHLYFYWYRQILGQKVEFLVSFYNNEISEKSEIFDDQFSVERPDGSNFTLKIRSTKLEDSAMYFCASRSILVWQRDRLAKNIQYFGAGTRLSVL.

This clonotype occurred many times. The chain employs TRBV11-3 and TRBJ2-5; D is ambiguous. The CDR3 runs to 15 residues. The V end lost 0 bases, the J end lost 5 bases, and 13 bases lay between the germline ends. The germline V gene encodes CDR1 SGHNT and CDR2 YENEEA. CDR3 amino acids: CASSLEGSRTETQYF. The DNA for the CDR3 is TGTGCCAGCAGCTTAGAGGGAAGCAGAACGGAGACCCAGTACTTC.

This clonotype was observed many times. The DNA of the CDR3 is TGTGCCAGCAGCTTCACCCGGGACAGACCCTACGAGCAGTACTTC. The encoded protein is CASSFTRDRPYEQYF. The chain links TRBV7-9 to TRBJ2-7; 7 positions match TRBD1. The germline gives CDR1 SEHNR, CDR2 FQNEAQ (reference sequence). J gave up 2 bases and V 3 bases, and 7 bases lay outside the gene matches. This CDR3 spans 15 amino acids.

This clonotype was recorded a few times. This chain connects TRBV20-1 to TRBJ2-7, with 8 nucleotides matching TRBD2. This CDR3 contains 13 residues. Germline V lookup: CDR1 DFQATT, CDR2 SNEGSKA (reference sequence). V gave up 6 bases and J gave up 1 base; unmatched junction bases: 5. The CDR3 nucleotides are TGCAGTGCCCCAGCGGGAGAATCCTACGAGCAGTACTTC. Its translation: CSAPAGESYEQYF.

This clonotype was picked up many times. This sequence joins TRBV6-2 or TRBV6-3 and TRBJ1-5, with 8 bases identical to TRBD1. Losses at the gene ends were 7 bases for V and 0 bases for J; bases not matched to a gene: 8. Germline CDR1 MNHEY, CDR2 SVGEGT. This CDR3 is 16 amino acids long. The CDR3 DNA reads TGTGCCAGCAATGGTGACAGGGGCAATAGCAATCAGCCCCAGCATTTT. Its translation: CASNGDRGNSNQPQHF.

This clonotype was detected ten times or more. In nucleotides, the CDR3 is TGTGCCAGCTCACCACCGTCCGGGGATAGGGCAGATACGCAGTATTTT. Its protein is CASSPPSGDRADTQYF. The chain joins TRBV18 to TRBJ2-3; possible D gene TRBD2, 5 bases. CDR3 length: 16 amino acids. With 0 bases removed from V and 4 bases from J, the gap between germline ends came to 14 bases. Germline values: CDR1 KGHSH, CDR2 LQKENI.

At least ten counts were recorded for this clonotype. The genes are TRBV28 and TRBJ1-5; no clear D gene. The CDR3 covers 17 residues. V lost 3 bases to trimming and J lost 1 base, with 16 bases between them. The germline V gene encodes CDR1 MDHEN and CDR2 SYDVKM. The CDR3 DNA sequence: TGTGCCAGCAGTTTGAGGCGACAAAGAGGAAGCAATCAGCCCCAGCATTTT. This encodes CASSLRRQRGSNQPQHF.

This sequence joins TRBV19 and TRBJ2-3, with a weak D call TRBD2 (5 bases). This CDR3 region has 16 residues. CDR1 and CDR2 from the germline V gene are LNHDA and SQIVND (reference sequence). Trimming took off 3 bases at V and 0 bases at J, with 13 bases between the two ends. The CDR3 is CASSIGEISSTDTQYF. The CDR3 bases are TGTGCCAGTAGTATTGGGGAGATATCTAGCACAGATACGCAGTATTTT.

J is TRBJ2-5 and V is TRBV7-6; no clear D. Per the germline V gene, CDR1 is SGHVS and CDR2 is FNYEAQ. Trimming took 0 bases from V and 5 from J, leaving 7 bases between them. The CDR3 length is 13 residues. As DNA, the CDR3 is TGTGCCAGCAGCTTAGCTGTGGTGGAGACCCAGTACTTC. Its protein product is CASSLAVVETQYF.

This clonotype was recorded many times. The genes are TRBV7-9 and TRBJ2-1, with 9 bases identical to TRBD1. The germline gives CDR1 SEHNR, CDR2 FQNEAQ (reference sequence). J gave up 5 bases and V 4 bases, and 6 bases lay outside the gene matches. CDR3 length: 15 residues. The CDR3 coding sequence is TGTGCCAGCAGCTCATCGGACAGGGGTGACAATGAGCAGTTCTTC. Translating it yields CASSSSDRGDNEQFF.

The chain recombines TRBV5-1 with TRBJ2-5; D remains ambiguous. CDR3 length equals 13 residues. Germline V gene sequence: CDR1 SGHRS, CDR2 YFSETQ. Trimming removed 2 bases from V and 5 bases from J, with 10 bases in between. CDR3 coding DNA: TGCGCCAGCAGCTTATTAGGGAAGGAGACCCAGTACTTC. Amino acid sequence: CASSLLGKETQYF.

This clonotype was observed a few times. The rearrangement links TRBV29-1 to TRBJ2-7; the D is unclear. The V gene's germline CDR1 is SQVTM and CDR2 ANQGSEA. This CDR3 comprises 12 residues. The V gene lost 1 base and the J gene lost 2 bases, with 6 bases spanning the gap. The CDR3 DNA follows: TGCAGCGTTGAAGGCAGCGCCTACGAGCAGTACTTC. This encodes CSVEGSAYEQYF.

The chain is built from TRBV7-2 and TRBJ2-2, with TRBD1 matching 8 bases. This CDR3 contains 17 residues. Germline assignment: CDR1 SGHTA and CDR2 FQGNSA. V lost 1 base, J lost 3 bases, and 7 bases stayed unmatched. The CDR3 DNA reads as TGTGCCAGCAGCTTAGAGGACAGGGACTCGGACACCGGGGAGCTGTTTTTT. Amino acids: CASSLEDRDSDTGELFF. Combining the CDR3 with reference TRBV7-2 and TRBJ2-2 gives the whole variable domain GAGVSQSPSNKVTEKGKDVELRCDPISGHTALYWYRQSLGQGLEFLIYFQGNSAPDKSGLPSDRFSAERTGGSVSTLTIQRTQQEDSAVYLCASSLEDRDSDTGELFFGEGSRLTVL.

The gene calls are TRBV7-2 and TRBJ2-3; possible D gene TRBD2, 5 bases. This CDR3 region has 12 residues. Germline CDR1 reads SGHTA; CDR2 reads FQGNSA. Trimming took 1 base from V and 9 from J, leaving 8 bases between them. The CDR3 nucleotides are TGTGCCAGCAGCTTAGATACTAGAACGCAGTATTTT. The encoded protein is CASSLDTRTQYF.

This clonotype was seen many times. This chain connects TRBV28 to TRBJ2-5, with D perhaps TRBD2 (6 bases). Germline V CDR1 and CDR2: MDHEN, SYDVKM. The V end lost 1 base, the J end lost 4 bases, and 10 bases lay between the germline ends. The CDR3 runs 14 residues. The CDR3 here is CASSLSQGGETQYF. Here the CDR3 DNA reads TGTGCCAGCAGTTTATCGCAGGGAGGAGAGACCCAGTACTTC.

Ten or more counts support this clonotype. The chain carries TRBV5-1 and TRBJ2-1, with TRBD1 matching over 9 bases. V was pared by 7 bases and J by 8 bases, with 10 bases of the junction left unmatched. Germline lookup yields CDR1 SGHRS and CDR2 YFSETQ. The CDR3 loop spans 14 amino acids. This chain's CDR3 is CASFPGQGGDEQFF. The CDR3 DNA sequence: TGCGCCAGCTTCCCGGGACAGGGCGGCGATGAGCAGTTCTTC. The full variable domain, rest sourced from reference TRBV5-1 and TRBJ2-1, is KAGVTQTPRYLIKTRGQQVTLSCSPISGHRSVSWYQQTPGQGLQFLFEYFSETQRNKGNFPGRFSGRQFSNSRSEMNVSTLELGDSALYLCASFPGQGGDEQFFGPGTRLTVL.

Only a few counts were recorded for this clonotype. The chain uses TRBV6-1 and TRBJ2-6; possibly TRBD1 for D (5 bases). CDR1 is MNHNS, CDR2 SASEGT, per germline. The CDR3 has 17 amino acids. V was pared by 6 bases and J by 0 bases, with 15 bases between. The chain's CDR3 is CASSSTPGNSGANVLTF. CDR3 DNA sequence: TGTGCCAGCAGCTCGACCCCAGGGAACTCTGGGGCCAACGTCCTGACTTTC.

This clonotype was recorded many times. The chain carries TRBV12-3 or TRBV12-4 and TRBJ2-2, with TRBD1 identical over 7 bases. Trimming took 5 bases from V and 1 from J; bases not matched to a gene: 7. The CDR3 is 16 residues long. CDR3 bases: TGTGCCAGCAGTCCGAGACAGGGAGAGAACACCGGGGAGCTGTTTTTT. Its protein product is CASSPRQGENTGELFF.

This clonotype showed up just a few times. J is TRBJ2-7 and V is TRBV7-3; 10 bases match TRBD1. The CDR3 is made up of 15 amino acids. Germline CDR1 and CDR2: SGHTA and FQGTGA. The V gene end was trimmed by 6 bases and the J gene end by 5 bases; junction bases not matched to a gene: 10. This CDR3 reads CASSPTGGSQNEQYF. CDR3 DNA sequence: TGTGCCAGCAGTCCGACAGGGGGCTCGCAAAACGAGCAGTACTTC.

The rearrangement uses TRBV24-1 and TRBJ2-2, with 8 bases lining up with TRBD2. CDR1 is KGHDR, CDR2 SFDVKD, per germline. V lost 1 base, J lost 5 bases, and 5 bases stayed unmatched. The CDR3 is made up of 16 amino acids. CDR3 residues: CATSDLAGEGTGELFF. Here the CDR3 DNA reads TGTGCCACCAGTGATTTAGCGGGAGAAGGGACCGGGGAGCTGTTTTTT.